The source of this T cell receptor beta chain is a study of CD8 T cells in ankylosing spondylitis. TCRdb itself ran the 5' RACE reads through MiXCR, one entry per CDR3 protein. The sample yields roughly 160,000 distinct CDR3 sequences, 9.5% to 13% seen once. Germline-derived CDR1 and CDR2 are SNHLY and FYNNEI. V lost 7 bases and J lost 3, with 15 bases in between. This CDR3 spans 14 amino acids. The receptor was derived from a male donor with ankylosing spondylitis or in good health (not recorded which). Sequencing was performed on blood, either unsorted or a sorted T cell fraction (not recorded which). This chain links TRBV2 with TRBJ1-1, with D tentatively TRBD1 (6 bases). In DNA, the CDR3 is TGTGCCAGCACCTTACAGGGTTTGGACACTGAAGCTTTCTTT. Residues: CASTLQGLDTEAFF.